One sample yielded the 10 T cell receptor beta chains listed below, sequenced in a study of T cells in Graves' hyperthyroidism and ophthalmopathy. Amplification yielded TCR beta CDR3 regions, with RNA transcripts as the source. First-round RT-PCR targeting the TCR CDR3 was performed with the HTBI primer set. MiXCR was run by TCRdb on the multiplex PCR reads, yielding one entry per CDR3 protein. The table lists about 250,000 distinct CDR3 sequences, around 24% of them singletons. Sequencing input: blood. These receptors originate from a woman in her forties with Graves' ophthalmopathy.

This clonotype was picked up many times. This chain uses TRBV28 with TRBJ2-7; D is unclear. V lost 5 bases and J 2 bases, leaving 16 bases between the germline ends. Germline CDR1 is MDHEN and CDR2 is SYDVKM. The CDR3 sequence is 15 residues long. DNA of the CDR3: TGTGCCAGCAGTCCCCAGCTAATTGGACCCTACGAGCAGTACTTC. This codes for CASSPQLIGPYEQYF.

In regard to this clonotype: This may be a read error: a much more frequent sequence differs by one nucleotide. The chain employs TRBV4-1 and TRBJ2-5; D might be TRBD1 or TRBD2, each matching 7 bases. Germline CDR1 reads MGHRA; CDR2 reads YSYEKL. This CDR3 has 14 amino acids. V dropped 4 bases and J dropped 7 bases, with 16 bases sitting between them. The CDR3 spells CASSRVGEGATQYF. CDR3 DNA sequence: TGCGCCAGCAGCCGAGTTGGGGAGGGGGCGACCCAGTACTTC.

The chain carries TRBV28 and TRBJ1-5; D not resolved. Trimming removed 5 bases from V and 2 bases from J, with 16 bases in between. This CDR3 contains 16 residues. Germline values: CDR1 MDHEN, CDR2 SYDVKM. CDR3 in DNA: TGTGCCAGCAGTAAACTAGGGTTCCTAGGCAATCAGCCCCAGCATTTT. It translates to CASSKLGFLGNQPQHF.

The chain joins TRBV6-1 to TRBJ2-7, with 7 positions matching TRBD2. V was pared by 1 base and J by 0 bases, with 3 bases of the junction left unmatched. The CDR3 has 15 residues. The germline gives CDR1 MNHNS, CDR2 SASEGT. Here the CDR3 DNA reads TGTGCCAGCAGTGAAGAAACTAGCGACTCCTACGAGCAGTACTTC. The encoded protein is CASSEETSDSYEQYF.

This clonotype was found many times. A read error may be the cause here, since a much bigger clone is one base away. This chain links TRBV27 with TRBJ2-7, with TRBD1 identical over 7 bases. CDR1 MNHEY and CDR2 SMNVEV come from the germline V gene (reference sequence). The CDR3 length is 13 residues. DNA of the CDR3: TGTGCCAGCAGTTCCCAGACAGGGTACGAGCAGCACTTC. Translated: CASSSQTGYEQHF.

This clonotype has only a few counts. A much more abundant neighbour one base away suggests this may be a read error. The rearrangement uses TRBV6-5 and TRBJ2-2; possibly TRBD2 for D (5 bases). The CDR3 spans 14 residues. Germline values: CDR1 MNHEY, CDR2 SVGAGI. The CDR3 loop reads CASGYGENTGELFF. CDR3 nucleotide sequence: TGTGCCAGCGGTTACGGGGAGAACACCGGGGAGCTGTTTTTT.

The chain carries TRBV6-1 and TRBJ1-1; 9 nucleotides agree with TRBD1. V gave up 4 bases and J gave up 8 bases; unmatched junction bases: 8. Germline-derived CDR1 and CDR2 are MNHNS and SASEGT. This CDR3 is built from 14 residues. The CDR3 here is CASSARDRAIEAFF. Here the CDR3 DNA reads TGTGCCAGCAGTGCCCGGGACAGGGCAATCGAAGCTTTCTTT.

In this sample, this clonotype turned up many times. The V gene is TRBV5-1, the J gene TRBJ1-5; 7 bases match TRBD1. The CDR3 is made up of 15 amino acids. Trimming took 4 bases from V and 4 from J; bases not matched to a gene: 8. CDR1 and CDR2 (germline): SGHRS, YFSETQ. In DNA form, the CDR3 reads TGCGCCAGCAGCAAGTCCCGGGACAGAAATCAGCCCCAGCATTTT. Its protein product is CASSKSRDRNQPQHF.

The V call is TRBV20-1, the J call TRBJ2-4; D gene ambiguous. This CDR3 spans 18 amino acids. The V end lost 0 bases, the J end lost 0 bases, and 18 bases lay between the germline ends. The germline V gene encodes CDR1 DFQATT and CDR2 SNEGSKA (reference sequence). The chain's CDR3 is CSARDPAEWRLAKNIQYF. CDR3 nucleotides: TGCAGTGCTAGAGATCCGGCGGAATGGCGACTAGCCAAAAACATTCAGTACTTC.

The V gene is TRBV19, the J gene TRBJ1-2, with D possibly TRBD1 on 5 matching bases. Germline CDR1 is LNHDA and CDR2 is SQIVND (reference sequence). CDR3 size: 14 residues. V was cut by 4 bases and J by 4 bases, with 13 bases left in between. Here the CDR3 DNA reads TGTGCCAGTAGTACAACAGGAGCCGGCTATGGCTACACCTTC. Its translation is CASSTTGAGYGYTF.